Reported below is one T cell receptor (beta chain). Its antigen is undetermined. From around 500 ng of total RNA, TCR beta-specific cDNA was reverse-transcribed using a constant-region primer. Three nested multiplex PCR rounds, a slightly modified ARM-PCR method, built the TCR beta libraries. The two initial PCR rounds, roughly 10 cycles each, used TRBV1-TRBV30 forward and C-beta reverse primers. MiXCR, applied by TCRdb to the multiplex PCR reads, yields one record per CDR3 protein. The data show 200,000 or so distinct CDR3 sequences, with approximately 64% seen just once and 7% to 8.5% held by the top ten. This sample was included in a study of tumor-infiltrating lymphocytes in primary liver carcinoma. Overall study context: Each of the growths was stage T1-T3 N0M0, extending 4.2 to 10 cm across. Regarding the study as a whole: Relative to tumor region pairs, the tumor-adjacent and tumor-blood pairs showed overlap that was lower. It was in tumors, not blood, that the top-250-clone fraction was significantly higher (p = 0.039).

Unsorted whole blood supplied the blood RNA, and germline DNA was isolated too. At sampling, these chronic HBV carriers had received no treatment. The V gene lost 1 base and the J gene lost 1 base, with 6 bases spanning the gap. Germline V gives CDR1 SGHDT, CDR2 YYEEEE. The CDR3 has 14 residues. This TCR derives from a woman in her sixties with primary liver carcinoma and hepatitis B virus infection. This rearrangement joins TRBV5-6 to TRBJ2-4; D is unresolved. Material for sequencing was peripheral blood. CDR3 in DNA: TGTGCCAGCAGCTTGACAGTCGCCAAAAACATTCAGTACTTC. Translated: CASSLTVAKNIQYF.